These T cell receptor beta chains were read from a single sample in a study of blood T cell repertoires in COVID-19. Sequencing was performed with immunoSEQ multiplex PCR; in TCRdb, only in-frame clones are kept and a portion is missing. The sample lists 250,000 or so clones; roughly 81% were seen once. The sequenced material came from PBMCs or T cells enriched from blood (not recorded which). The receptors originated from a woman between 50 and 59 years old who had been exposed to COVID-19. CDR3s include the opening cysteine and the closing phenylalanine or tryptophan. Fields, in order: D gene, J gene, clone size, V gene, CDR3 DNA, CDR3 protein. The D gene is left open where the match is weak. Only some rows state a clone size, as once, few, many or a class for expanded clones.

TRBD1,TRBJ2-3,once,TRBV12-5,TGTGCTAGTGGCCAGGGACAGGGGGCGACAGATACGCAGTATTTT,CASGQGQGATDTQYF
TRBD1,TRBJ1-1,NA,TRBV28,TGTGCCAGCAGTATACAGGGGGGCCCCTGGGACACTGAAGCTTTCTTT,CASSIQGGPWDTEAFF
TRBD1,TRBJ1-5,NA,TRBV6-5,TGTGCCAGCAGTCCCGGGACAGGGGGCCTTCAGCCCCAGCATTTT,CASSPGTGGLQPQHF
NA,TRBJ1-1,NA,TRBV19,TGTGCCAGTAGTAAGCGGGGGGCGCCGACTGAAGCTTTCTTT,CASSKRGAPTEAFF
TRBD2,TRBJ2-1,NA,TRBV19,TGTGCCACCCAGGGACTAGAATCCAATGAGCAGTTCTTC,CATQGLESNEQFF
TRBD1,TRBJ2-7,NA,TRBV11-2,TGTGCCAGCAGCTTAGGTGGTTGGGACAGGGAGGTGGGGCAGTACTTC,CASSLGGWDREVGQYF
NA,TRBJ2-5,NA,TRBV4-3,TGCGCCAGCAGCCACAACCTAGGAGAGACCCAGTACTTC,CASSHNLGETQYF
TRBD1,TRBJ1-2,NA,TRBV18,TGTGCCAGCTCATTGGACAGGGAGGGAGGCTACACCTTC,CASSLDREGGYTF
TRBD2,TRBJ2-3,NA,TRBV7-8,TGTGCCAGCAGCCGAACACGAAGCGGGGGGGCCGTCGTAGATACGCAGTATTTT,CASSRTRSGGAVVDTQYF
NA,TRBJ2-7,NA,TRBV6-1,TGTGCCAGCAGTGATGAGGAGAAGCAGTACTTC,CASSDEEKQYF
TRBD1,TRBJ2-1,NA,TRBV5-5,TGTGCCAGCAGCCAGGGGGTAGACCCCGGGGTCAATGAGCAGTTCTTC,CASSQGVDPGVNEQFF
TRBD1,TRBJ1-1,NA,TRBV3-1/TRBV3-2,TGTGCCAGCAGCCGCGGACAGGCGAACACTGAAGCTTTCTTT,CASSRGQANTEAFF
NA,TRBJ1-2,once,TRBV12-3/TRBV12-4,TGTGCCAGCAGTTTAGAGGGACTCCGGGGCTACACCTTC,CASSLEGLRGYTF
TRBD2,TRBJ2-7,few,TRBV6-5,TGTGCCAGCAGTTACCAGAGGGAGGGCCGAGAGTACTTC,CASSYQREGREYF
NA,TRBJ2-5,few,TRBV5-1,TGCGCCAGCAGCTTGTTGGGCTTCCAAGAGACCCAGTACTTC,CASSLLGFQETQYF
TRBD1,TRBJ1-5,NA,TRBV3-1/TRBV3-2,TGTGCCAGCAGCCAAGGTCGGGACAGGGGTATCAATCAGCCCCAGCATTTT,CASSQGRDRGINQPQHF
TRBD2,TRBJ2-5,NA,TRBV12-5,TGTGCTAGTGGTTTGGTACACGGGGGGGTTCAAGAGACCCAGTACTTC,CASGLVHGGVQETQYF
NA,TRBJ1-2,NA,TRBV14,TGTGCCAGCAGCCAAGTCTCCCCCGGGGGCTACACCTTC,CASSQVSPGGYTF
NA,TRBJ2-3,NA,TRBV5-1,TGCGCCAGCAGCAATACAGAATCATACACAGATACGCAGTATTTT,CASSNTESYTDTQYF
NA,TRBJ2-7,once,TRBV7-3,TGTGCCAGCAGCTTAACCAGCTCCTACGAGCAGTACTTC,CASSLTSSYEQYF